These 5 T cell receptor beta chains were all obtained from the same sample, sequenced in a study of CD8+ T cells in alopecia areata. Described treatment: oral pan-JAK inhibitor, 5-10 mg twice daily. It was cDNA, reverse transcribed from extracted RNA, that served as the sequencing template. Profiling relied on immunoSEQ multiplex PCR, and the TCRdb table lists in-frame clones only, not all of them. This table has approximately 180,000 clones, more than 50% appearing once. The sample here was CD4+ T cells sorted from blood, taken at week 24, from a patient treated with tofacitinib. The receptor source for this set is a human donor with alopecia areata.

This sequence joins TRBV2 and TRBJ1-5; 7 nucleotides match TRBD1. Germline CDR1 SNHLY, CDR2 FYNNEI. V lost 5 bases, J lost 4 bases, and 11 bases stayed unmatched. CDR3 length equals 16 residues. The CDR3 DNA is TGTGCCAGCAGTCGGGACAGTTCTCTGTGGAATCAGCCCCAGCATTTT. Amino acids: CASSRDSSLWNQPQHF.

The V and J genes are TRBV4-1 and TRBJ1-2; weak D call: TRBD1 (5 bases). Germline V gene sequence: CDR1 MGHRA, CDR2 YSYEKL. Trimming stripped 1 base from V and 8 bases from J, with 14 bases between. The CDR3 runs to 14 residues. The CDR3 sequence: CASSQAQGSGGYTF. CDR3 DNA sequence: TGCGCCAGCAGCCAAGCCCAGGGTTCAGGGGGCTACACCTTC.

This clone occurred a few times. This rearrangement joins TRBV28 to TRBJ1-1, with 7 positions matching TRBD1. Germline V CDR1 and CDR2: MDHEN, SYDVKM. This CDR3 spans 13 amino acids. J was trimmed by 11 bases and V by 2 bases; bases with no gene match: 8. Here the CDR3 reads CASSLPQGGWAFF. As DNA, the CDR3 is TGTGCCAGCAGTTTACCCCAGGGGGGGTGGGCTTTCTTT.

Worth noting for this clone: Germline is not matched at one junction end, which may reflect a read error. This rearrangement joins TRBV11-2 to TRBJ1-1; no definite D call. Germline CDR1 SGHAT, CDR2 FQNNGV. This CDR3 region has 13 residues. Here the CDR3 reads CASTLVWGSEAFF. The CDR3 nucleotides are TGTGCCAGCACCTTAGTTTGGGGTTCTGAAGCTTTCTTT.

The V call is TRBV29-1, the J call TRBJ1-1; TRBD1 is a possible D gene (6 bases). V dropped 7 bases and J dropped 0 bases, with 9 bases sitting between them. The germline V gene has CDR1 SQVTM and CDR2 ANQGSEA. This CDR3 comprises 12 residues. CDR3 sequence (DNA): TGCAGCGCCGGACAGATGAACACTGAAGCTTTCTTT. It yields the protein CSAGQMNTEAFF. The variable domain in full, completed from reference TRBV29-1 and TRBJ1-1, reads SAVISQKPSRDICQRGTSLTIQCQVDSQVTMMFWYRQQPGQSLTLIATANQGSEATYESGFVIDKFPISRPNLTFSTLTVSNMSPEDSSIYLCSAGQMNTEAFFGQGTRLTVV.